One sample yielded the 30 T cell receptor beta chains listed below, sequenced in a study of CD8 T cells in Susac syndrome. The RNA, about 0.45 to 1 ug, was put through reverse transcription using random hexamers. TCRdb passed the immunoSEQ multiplex PCR reads through MiXCR, listing each CDR3 protein once. The sample consists of around 150,000 distinct CDR3 sequences, 95% of them appearing once. Material for sequencing was CD8+ T cells from PBMCs. The receptor source for this set is a human donor with Susac syndrome.

V gene TRBV9 combines with J gene TRBJ2-1, with TRBD2 matching over 9 bases. The V segment lost 4 bases and the J segment 0 bases; nucleotides outside the gene matches: 14. The length of the CDR3 is 19 residues. Germline V gives CDR1 SGDLS, CDR2 YYNGEE. DNA for the CDR3: TGTGCCAGCAGCTCCCGGGTAGCGGGAGTAGTCCCCTCCTACAATGAGCAGTTCTTC. Translation: CASSSRVAGVVPSYNEQFF.

The rearrangement uses TRBV5-4 and TRBJ2-1; TRBD2 is a possible D gene (6 bases). Trimming removed 3 bases from V and 0 bases from J, with 10 bases in between. Germline V lookup: CDR1 SGHNT, CDR2 YYREEE (reference sequence). The CDR3 is made up of 15 amino acids. The CDR3 DNA is TGTGCCAGCAGCTCAGGGAGGAGCTCCTACAATGAGCAGTTCTTC. Translation: CASSSGRSSYNEQFF.

This clonotype occurred once. This chain uses TRBV20-1 with TRBJ2-7, with D tentatively TRBD1 or TRBD2 (5 bases each). Trimming removed 2 bases from V and 0 bases from J, with 17 bases in between. The germline V gene encodes CDR1 DFQATT and CDR2 SNEGSKA (reference sequence). The CDR3 is 16 amino acids. Here the CDR3 DNA reads TGCAGTGCTAGAAGCCGGGACGGAGGTTACTCCTACGAGCAGTACTTC. This gives the protein CSARSRDGGYSYEQYF.

The V call is TRBV14, the J call TRBJ2-5; TRBD2 matches at 11 bases. Germline V lookup: CDR1 SGHDN, CDR2 FVKESK. With V trimmed by 4 bases and J by 4 bases, 8 bases remained unmatched. This CDR3 contains 16 residues. The chain's CDR3 is CASSLHSGRAGETQYF. CDR3 DNA: TGTGCCAGCAGCCTCCATAGCGGGAGGGCCGGAGAGACCCAGTACTTC.

The gene calls are TRBV3-1 and TRBJ2-2, with 10 bases identical to TRBD2. Losses at the gene ends were 3 bases for V and 4 bases for J; bases not matched to a gene: 2. The germline gives CDR1 LGHDT, CDR2 YNNKEL (reference sequence). CDR3 length equals 15 residues. The CDR3 loop reads CASSQLAGATGELFF. For the CDR3, the DNA is TGTGCCAGCAGCCAGCTAGCGGGAGCCACCGGGGAGCTGTTTTTT.

The chain has TRBV28 and TRBJ1-1; D not certain. V was cut by 6 bases and J by 2 bases, with 10 bases left in between. The CDR3 is 13 amino acids. Germline lookup yields CDR1 MDHEN and CDR2 SYDVKM. CDR3 region: CASRGSSNTEAFF. The DNA of the CDR3 is TGTGCCAGCAGGGGCAGCTCAAACACTGAAGCTTTCTTT.

This rearrangement joins TRBV2 to TRBJ2-7, with a weak D call TRBD1 (6 bases). The CDR3 is made up of 12 amino acids. CDR1 is SNHLY and CDR2 is FYNNEI in the germline V gene. V was trimmed by 7 bases and J by 1 base, leaving 8 bases between them. CDR3 sequence: CASTGQSYEQYF. The CDR3 DNA reads TGTGCCAGCACGGGACAATCCTACGAGCAGTACTTC.

CDR3 bases: TGTGCCAGCAGCCAAGATCTCTGGCTAGCGGAGCCCCGAGAAAGCACAGATACGCAGTATTTT. Protein: CASSQDLWLAEPRESTDTQYF. This chain links TRBV3-1 with TRBJ2-3; 7 nucleotides agree with TRBD2. With 0 bases clipped from V and 0 bases from J, the junction kept 18 bases outside the gene matches. Germline-derived CDR1 and CDR2 are LGHDT and YNNKEL (reference sequence). The CDR3 length is 21 residues.

The chain couples TRBV13 to TRBJ2-7; TRBD1 is a possible D gene (5 bases). V gave up 9 bases and J gave up 5 bases, with 23 bases separating them. Germline assignment: CDR1 PRHDT and CDR2 FYEKMQ (reference sequence). This CDR3 comprises 15 residues. The CDR3 bases are TGTGCCAGTAGGACCTCGACTCAGGGCATCCACGAGCAGTACTTC. Protein sequence: CASRTSTQGIHEQYF.

V and J are TRBV5-4 and TRBJ2-1; 7 positions match TRBD2. CDR1 and CDR2 (germline): SGHNT, YYREEE (reference sequence). The CDR3 loop spans 16 amino acids. Germline trimming cut 1 base from V and 5 bases from J; bases unmatched to any gene: 9. For the CDR3, the DNA is TGTGCCAGCAGCTTGAGGGAGGGGACGGGTCACAATGAGCAGTTCTTC. The encoded protein is CASSLREGTGHNEQFF.

The chain carries TRBV30 and TRBJ1-2; D gene uncertain. Germline loops: CDR1 GTSNPN, CDR2 SVGIG (reference sequence). This CDR3 region has 11 residues. Trimming cost V 5 bases and J 4 bases, with 8 bases left between them. The chain's CDR3 is CAWEGPYGYTF. CDR3 bases: TGTGCCTGGGAGGGTCCCTATGGCTACACCTTC. The whole variable domain, remainder taken from reference TRBV30 and TRBJ1-2, is SQTIHQWPATLVQPVGSPLSLECTVEGTSNPNLYWYRQAAGRGLQLLFYSVGIGQISSEVPQNLSASRPQDRQFILSSKKLLLSDSGFYLCAWEGPYGYTFGSGTRLTVV.

This sequence joins TRBV20-1 and TRBJ2-7; D perhaps matches TRBD1 (6 bases). The V end was cut by 5 bases, the J end by 0 bases, with 11 bases between. The CDR3 spans 13 residues. The germline gives CDR1 DFQATT, CDR2 SNEGSKA (reference sequence). The CDR3 sequence: CSAGTLNSYEQYF. The CDR3 nucleotides read TGCAGTGCTGGGACACTAAACTCCTACGAGCAGTACTTC.

The rearrangement joins TRBV20-1 to TRBJ2-7, with 10 bases fitting TRBD2. Germline assignment: CDR1 DFQATT and CDR2 SNEGSKA (reference sequence). There are 17 residues in the CDR3. V lost 4 bases and J lost 3; bases outside the gene matches: 15. The CDR3 DNA is TGCAGTGCTACATTTGGAAATTCAGCGGGAGGGCTCTACGAGCAGTACTTC. The encoded protein is CSATFGNSAGGLYEQYF.

This chain links TRBV29-1 with TRBJ2-6; D uncertain. Trimming took off 4 bases at V and 0 bases at J, with 4 bases between the two ends. Germline V gene data show CDR1 as SQVTM and CDR2 as ANQGSEA. The CDR3 is 13 amino acids. CDR3 DNA sequence: TGCAGCGTTGGGAGCTCTGGGGCCAACGTCCTGACTTTC. Translation gives CSVGSSGANVLTF.

The chain joins TRBV19 to TRBJ1-2, with D possibly TRBD1 on 6 matching bases. Germline V gives CDR1 LNHDA, CDR2 SQIVND (reference sequence). The CDR3 covers 12 residues. Trimming removed 5 bases at V and 8 bases at J, with 12 bases between. CDR3 sequence reads: CASSAQGGGYTF. CDR3 coding DNA: TGTGCCAGTAGTGCACAGGGAGGAGGCTACACCTTC.

The chain recombines TRBV4-1 with TRBJ2-7, with 8 bases that match TRBD2. The germline gives CDR1 MGHRA, CDR2 YSYEKL. Trimming at V came to 4 bases and at J to 3 bases, leaving 5 bases not matched to a gene. The CDR3 contains 14 residues. The CDR3 coding sequence is TGCGCCAGCAGCCCCCCCAGCGGGAGCTACGAGCAGTACTTC. Translated: CASSPPSGSYEQYF.

The chain has TRBV12-3 or TRBV12-4 and TRBJ2-5; D remains ambiguous. The CDR3 has 11 residues. The V end lost 6 bases, the J end lost 5 bases, and 7 bases lay between the germline ends. Here the CDR3 DNA reads TGTGCCAGCAGGGCGCTGGAGACCCAGTACTTC. This codes for CASRALETQYF.

The gene calls are TRBV5-4 and TRBJ2-5; 9 bases line up with TRBD2. Germline loops: CDR1 SGHNT, CDR2 YYREEE (reference sequence). The CDR3 covers 15 residues. With 2 bases clipped from V and 3 bases from J, the junction kept 5 bases outside the gene matches. The CDR3 DNA reads TGTGCCAGCAGCTTAGGGCGGGAGGGGGAAGAGACCCAGTACTTC. Translation gives CASSLGREGEETQYF. Together with reference TRBV5-4 and TRBJ2-5, the CDR3 gives the full variable domain: ETGVTQSPTHLIKTRGQQVTLRCSSQSGHNTVSWYQQALGQGPQFIFQYYREEENGRGNFPPRFSGLQFPNYSSELNVNALELDDSALYLCASSLGREGEETQYFGPGTRLLVL.

The chain joins TRBV6-5 to TRBJ1-1, with no clear D. This CDR3 has 15 amino acids. Germline V CDR1 and CDR2: MNHEY, SVGAGI. V lost 0 bases to trimming and J lost 4 bases, with 12 bases between them. The CDR3 loop reads CASSYSRGMGTEAFF. The CDR3 DNA sequence: TGTGCCAGCAGTTACTCGCGGGGAATGGGCACTGAAGCTTTCTTT.

This chain joins TRBV13 and TRBJ2-7, with 8 nucleotides matching TRBD2. The CDR3 extends over 14 amino acids. The trim removed 3 bases at V and 6 bases at J, leaving 7 bases unmatched. CDR1 and CDR2 (germline): PRHDT, FYEKMQ (reference sequence). This CDR3 is CASSLGSGKGEQYF. The DNA of the CDR3 is TGTGCCAGCAGCTTGGGTAGCGGGAAGGGCGAGCAGTACTTC.

This rearrangement joins TRBV4-1 to TRBJ1-2; the match to TRBD1 covers 12 bases. V dropped 4 bases and J dropped 7; count of bases not matched to a gene: 7. CDR3 length: 15 residues. CDR1 MGHRA and CDR2 YSYEKL come from the germline V gene. The DNA of the CDR3 is TGCGCCAGCAGCCCGGGGGACAGGGGGCTTCTTGGCTACACCTTC. Translated, it gives CASSPGDRGLLGYTF.

The rearrangement links TRBV20-1 to TRBJ2-1, with a weak D call TRBD2 (6 bases). Germline-derived CDR1 and CDR2 are DFQATT and SNEGSKA (reference sequence). This CDR3 comprises 10 residues. The germline V and J ends were trimmed by 7 bases and 7 bases, with 8 bases remaining between them. CDR3 coding DNA: TGCAGTGGGGGACTGAATGAGCAGTTCTTC. Its translation is CSGGLNEQFF.

The V call is TRBV12-3 or TRBV12-4, the J call TRBJ2-7, with D possibly being TRBD1 (6 bases). Trimming cost V 5 bases and J 2 bases, with 16 bases left between them. There are 15 residues in the CDR3. CDR3 residues: CASSGWTETAYEQYF. The DNA for the CDR3 is TGTGCCAGCAGTGGATGGACAGAGACAGCCTACGAGCAGTACTTC.

The rearrangement joins TRBV10-3 to TRBJ2-3; D might be TRBD2 (6 bases). The germline V gene encodes CDR1 ENHRY and CDR2 SYGVKD. The CDR3 extends over 15 amino acids. V was cut by 4 bases and J by 4 bases, with 15 bases left in between. The CDR3 DNA is TGTGCCATCAGTGCTGAAGGAGCGGGCGCAGATACGCAGTATTTT. This translates into CAISAEGAGADTQYF.

The V and J genes are TRBV27 and TRBJ2-5; 7 bases align to TRBD1. The length of the CDR3 is 15 residues. With 2 bases clipped from V and 4 bases from J, the junction kept 7 bases outside the gene matches. CDR1 MNHEY and CDR2 SMNVEV come from the germline V gene (reference sequence). The CDR3 DNA is TGTGCCAGCAGTTTACCCGGGACAGCCCTAGAGACCCAGTACTTC. Protein: CASSLPGTALETQYF.

The rearrangement uses TRBV15 and TRBJ2-5, with D perhaps being TRBD1 or TRBD2 (6 bases each). The CDR3 totals 13 residues. Trimming took 6 bases from V and 5 from J, leaving 13 bases between them. CDR1 is LNHNV and CDR2 is YYDKDF in the germline V gene (reference sequence). Here the CDR3 reads CATSRGERETQYF. The CDR3 nucleotides are TGTGCCACCAGTAGGGGGGAGAGGGAGACCCAGTACTTC.

This clonotype was observed a single time. The chain is built from TRBV12-3 or TRBV12-4 and TRBJ2-4; D not certain. The ends were cut back, 1 base at V and 8 bases at J, with 12 bases in the middle. The CDR3 is made up of 14 amino acids. Here the CDR3 reads CASSLDPRVDIQYF. In DNA, the CDR3 is TGTGCCAGCAGTTTAGACCCTCGCGTGGACATTCAGTACTTC.

The chain recombines TRBV4-1 with TRBJ1-2; 7 bases agree with TRBD1. The CDR3 consists of 16 residues. J lost 0 bases, V lost 2 bases, and 6 bases had no gene match. Germline V gene sequence: CDR1 MGHRA, CDR2 YSYEKL. Written as DNA, the CDR3 is TGCGCCAGCAGCCAACACAGGACAGGAGCTAACTATGGCTACACCTTC. Its protein is CASSQHRTGANYGYTF.

This clonotype has a handful of counts. The V and J genes are TRBV6-5 and TRBJ1-5; TRBD1 matches at 9 bases. Per the germline V gene, CDR1 is MNHEY and CDR2 is SVGAGI. CDR3 length: 14 amino acids. V gave up 5 bases and J gave up 6 bases; unmatched junction bases: 5. The CDR3 DNA follows: TGTGCCAGCAGTCCGGGACAGGGAAGTCAGCCCCAGCATTTT. Encoded protein: CASSPGQGSQPQHF.

DNA of the CDR3: TGCGCCAGCAGCCAAGTGAATGAGCAGTTCTTC. Translated, it gives CASSQVNEQFF. J is TRBJ2-1 and V is TRBV4-1; no definite D call. The CDR3 totals 11 residues. The germline gives CDR1 MGHRA, CDR2 YSYEKL. Trimming pared 1 base from V and 7 bases from J, leaving 2 bases between.